This TCR beta chain was recovered during a study of human T cells and chemical hapten exposure. Study overall: Cases of alopecia areata, totalis or universalis occurred in a predominantly female patient group. Findings and limits, study-wide: Large CDR3 similarity clusters arose significantly more often from expanded TCRs than from controls.

TCRdb reprocessed the RACE reads via MiXCR and lists one record per CDR3 protein. The data show some 59,000 distinct CDR3 sequences, 11% seen once. This clonotype has only a few counts. Antigen specificity is unknown. Indicated time point: pre-sensitization, week 0. Described treatment: therapeutic diphenylcyclopropenone sensitization with weekly scalp DPC. The CDR3 has 13 amino acids. Germline V gene sequence: CDR1 SEHNR, CDR2 FQNEAQ (reference sequence). Between the trimmed V and J ends, which lost 10 bases and 4 bases, there was a span of 16 bases. The receptor was isolated from a woman aged 40-49 years with alopecia areata. Some clones in this sample may be carry-over from other donors' samples. The chain uses TRBV7-9 and TRBJ1-1, with D possibly matching TRBD1 (5 bases). This sample comprised whole blood, obtained in connection with sensitization to the hapten diphenylcyclopropenone (DPC). The CDR3 reads CATRNPGGTEAFF. The CDR3 DNA reads as TGTGCCACTAGAAACCCTGGGGGCACTGAAGCTTTCTTT.